One and the same sample provided the 11 T cell receptor beta chains below, sequenced in a study of graft-versus-host responses after intestinal transplantation. The antigens these receptors bind are not known. The protocol was immunoSEQ multiplex PCR, while the TCRdb copy is restricted to in-frame clones and leaves out a portion. The data show around 67,000 clones, around 90% seen once. The material was unstimulated CD8+ T cells sorted from spleen or lymph node cells, obtained before transplant. These receptors were obtained from a human donor who was the organ donor for an intestinal transplant.

CDR3 sequence reads: CASGLTRSRGSGTQYF. The CDR3 DNA reads TGTGCTAGTGGTTTGACCCGGTCACGGGGGTCCGGTACGCAGTATTTT. This chain uses TRBV12-5 with TRBJ2-3, with D perhaps TRBD2 (6 bases). The V gene's germline CDR1 is LGHNT and CDR2 FRNRAP. The CDR3 spans 16 residues. Deletions cut 2 bases from V and 8 bases from J, with 20 bases between.

This rearrangement joins TRBV5-1 to TRBJ2-3, with D tentatively TRBD2 (6 bases). The CDR3 totals 14 residues. The V gene's germline CDR1 is SGHRS and CDR2 YFSETQ. V gave up 0 bases and J gave up 2 bases, with 7 bases separating them. The CDR3: CASSLVDYTDTQYF. The CDR3 coding sequence is TGCGCCAGCAGCTTGGTGGACTACACAGATACGCAGTATTTT.

This chain uses TRBV6-6 with TRBJ2-1; the match to TRBD1 covers 7 bases. V lost 2 bases to trimming and J lost 5 bases; unmatched junction nucleotides: 6. The CDR3 spans 15 residues. In germline, CDR1 is MNHNY, CDR2 SVGAGI (reference sequence). The CDR3 is CASSYKGALNNEQFF. The CDR3 bases are TGTGCCAGCAGTTACAAGGGGGCCCTAAACAATGAGCAGTTCTTC.

This rearrangement joins TRBV29-1 to TRBJ2-3; 12 nucleotides match TRBD2. The CDR3 length is 14 residues. Trimming took 7 bases from V and 0 from J; bases not matched to a gene: 2. Germline CDR1 and CDR2: SQVTM and ANQGSEA. CDR3 loop: CSASGGESTDTQYF. The CDR3 DNA follows: TGCAGCGCTAGCGGGGGGGAAAGCACAGATACGCAGTATTTT.

This chain joins TRBV4-1 and TRBJ2-3, with D perhaps TRBD2 (6 bases). CDR3 length: 12 residues. CDR1 and CDR2 (germline): MGHRA, YSYEKL. V was trimmed by 3 bases and J by 11 bases, leaving 12 bases between them. The CDR3 DNA is TGCGCCAGCAGCCATATGGAGGGCAAGCAGTATTTT. Its translation: CASSHMEGKQYF.

The rearrangement uses TRBV29-1 and TRBJ2-5, with TRBD1 identical over 8 bases. The CDR3 totals 16 residues. Germline CDR1 is SQVTM and CDR2 is ANQGSEA. V was pared by 7 bases and J by 5 bases, with 18 bases of the junction left unmatched. CDR3 in DNA: TGCAGCGCCAGAAGATTAAACCGGGACAGGCGGGAGACCCAGTACTTC. Translation: CSARRLNRDRRETQYF.

This clone was recorded only once. The rearrangement links TRBV7-8 to TRBJ2-1, with D uncertain. The CDR3 length is 15 residues. CDR1 and CDR2 (germline): SGHVS, FQNEAQ. Trimming took off 5 bases at V and 6 bases at J, with 17 bases between the two ends. CDR3 residues: CASSLEWPSGNEQFF. The CDR3 DNA sequence: TGTGCCAGCAGCCTTGAGTGGCCTAGTGGCAATGAGCAGTTCTTC.

V and J are TRBV2 and TRBJ2-2; 7 bases align to TRBD2. The CDR3 spans 15 residues. From germline, CDR1 is SNHLY and CDR2 FYNNEI. The junction had 7 bases not matched to a gene; V was cut back by 6 bases and J by 3 bases. The DNA of the CDR3 is TGTGCCAGCAGGACAGCGGGAACACACACCGGGGAGCTGTTTTTT. Translating it yields CASRTAGTHTGELFF. Full variable domain (missing parts from reference TRBV2 and TRBJ2-2): EPEVTQTPSHQVTQMGQEVILRCVPISNHLYFYWYRQILGQKVEFLVSFYNNEISEKSEIFDDQFSVERPDGSNFTLKIRSTKLEDSAMYFCASRTAGTHTGELFFGEGSRLTVL.

CDR3 nucleotides: TGTGCCAGCCGACTAGCGGGGCTAACAGATACGCAGTATTTT. Its protein is CASRLAGLTDTQYF. The rearrangement links TRBV27 to TRBJ2-3, with 11 bases that match TRBD2. The junction had 4 bases not matched to a gene; V was cut back by 8 bases and J by 3 bases. The CDR3 extends over 14 amino acids. CDR1 and CDR2 (germline): MNHEY, SMNVEV (reference sequence).

The J gene is TRBJ2-7, the V gene TRBV28; 7 positions agree with TRBD1. Per the germline V gene, CDR1 is MDHEN and CDR2 is SYDVKM. V lost 3 bases, J lost 5 bases, and 7 bases stayed unmatched. This CDR3 contains 14 residues. The CDR3 coding sequence is TGTGCCAGCAGTTTTCTCCGGGACAGAGACGAGCAGTACGTC. This sequence encodes CASSFLRDRDEQYV.

CDR3 region: CASSLSVVNQPQHF. The CDR3 DNA sequence: TGTGCCAGCAGCTTAAGTGTAGTAAATCAGCCCCAGCATTTT. The chain carries TRBV7-2 and TRBJ1-5; D uncertain. The CDR3 has 14 residues. Germline CDR1 reads SGHTA; CDR2 reads FQGNSA. V lost 2 bases and J 4 bases, leaving 9 bases between the germline ends.